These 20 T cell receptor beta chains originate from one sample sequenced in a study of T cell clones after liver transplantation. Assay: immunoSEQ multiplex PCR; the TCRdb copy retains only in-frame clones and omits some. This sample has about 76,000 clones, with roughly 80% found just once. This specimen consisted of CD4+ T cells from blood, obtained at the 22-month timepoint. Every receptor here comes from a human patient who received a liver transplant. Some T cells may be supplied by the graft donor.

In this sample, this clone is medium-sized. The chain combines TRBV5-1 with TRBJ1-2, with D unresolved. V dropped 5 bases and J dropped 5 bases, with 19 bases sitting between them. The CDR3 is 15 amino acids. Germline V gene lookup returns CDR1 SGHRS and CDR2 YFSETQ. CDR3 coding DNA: TGCGCCAGCAGACCATTGACGGATCCTATTTATGGCTACACCTTC. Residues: CASRPLTDPIYGYTF.

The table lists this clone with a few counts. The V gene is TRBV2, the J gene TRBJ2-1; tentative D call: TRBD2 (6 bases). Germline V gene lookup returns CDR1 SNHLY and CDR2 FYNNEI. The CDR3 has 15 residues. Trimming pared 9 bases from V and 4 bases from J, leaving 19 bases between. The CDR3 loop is CASTKLSGPYNEQFF. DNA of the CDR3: TGTGCCAGTACAAAGCTAAGCGGGCCGTACAATGAGCAGTTCTTC.

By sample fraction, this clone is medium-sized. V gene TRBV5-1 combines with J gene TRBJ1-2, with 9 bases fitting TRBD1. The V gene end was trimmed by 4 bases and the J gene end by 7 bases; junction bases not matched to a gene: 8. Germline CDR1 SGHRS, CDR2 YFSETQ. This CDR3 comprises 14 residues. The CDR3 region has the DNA TGCGCCAGCAGCGCCCCGGGGACAGGGTCTGGCTACACCTTC. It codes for CASSAPGTGSGYTF.

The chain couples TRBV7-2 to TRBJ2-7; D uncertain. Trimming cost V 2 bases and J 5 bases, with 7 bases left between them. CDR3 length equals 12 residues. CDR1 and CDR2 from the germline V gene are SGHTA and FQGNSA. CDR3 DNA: TGTGCCAGCAGCTTAACATGGGACGAGCAGTACTTC. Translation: CASSLTWDEQYF.

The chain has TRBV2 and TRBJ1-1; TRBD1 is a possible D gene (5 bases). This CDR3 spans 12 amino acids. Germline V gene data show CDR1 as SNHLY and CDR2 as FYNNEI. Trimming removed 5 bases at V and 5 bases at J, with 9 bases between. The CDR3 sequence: CASSRGRTEAFF. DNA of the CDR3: TGTGCCAGCAGTCGGGGACGTACTGAAGCTTTCTTT.

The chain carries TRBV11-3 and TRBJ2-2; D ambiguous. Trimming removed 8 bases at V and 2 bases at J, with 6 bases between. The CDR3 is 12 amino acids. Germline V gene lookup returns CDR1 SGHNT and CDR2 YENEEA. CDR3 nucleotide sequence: TGTGCCAGCTCCGGAAACACCGGGGAGCTGTTTTTT. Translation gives CASSGNTGELFF.

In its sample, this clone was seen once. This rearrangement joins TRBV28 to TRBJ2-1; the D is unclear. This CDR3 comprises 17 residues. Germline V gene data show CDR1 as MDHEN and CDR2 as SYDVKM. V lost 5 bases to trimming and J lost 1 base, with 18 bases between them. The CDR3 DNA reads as TGTGCCAGCAGTGATGCCCCGACGGCCGGGTCCTACAATGAGCAGTTCTTC. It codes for CASSDAPTAGSYNEQFF.

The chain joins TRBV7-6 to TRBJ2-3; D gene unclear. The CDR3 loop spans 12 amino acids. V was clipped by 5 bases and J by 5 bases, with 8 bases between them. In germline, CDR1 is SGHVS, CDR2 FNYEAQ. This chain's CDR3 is CASSPPGDTQYF. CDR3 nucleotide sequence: TGTGCCAGCAGCCCTCCCGGAGATACGCAGTATTTT.

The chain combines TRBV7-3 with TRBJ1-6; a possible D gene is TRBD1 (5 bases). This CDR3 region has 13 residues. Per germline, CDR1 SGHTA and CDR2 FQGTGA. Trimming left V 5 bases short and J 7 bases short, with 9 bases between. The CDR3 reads CASSQRQNSPLHF. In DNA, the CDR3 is TGTGCCAGCAGCCAGCGACAGAATTCACCCCTCCACTTT.

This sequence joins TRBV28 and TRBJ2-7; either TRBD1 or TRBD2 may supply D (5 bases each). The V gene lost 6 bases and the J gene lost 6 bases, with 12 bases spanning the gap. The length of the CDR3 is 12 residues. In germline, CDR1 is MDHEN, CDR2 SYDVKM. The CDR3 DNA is TGTGCCAGCAGAACGCCAGGGACCGAGCAGTACTTC. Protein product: CASRTPGTEQYF.

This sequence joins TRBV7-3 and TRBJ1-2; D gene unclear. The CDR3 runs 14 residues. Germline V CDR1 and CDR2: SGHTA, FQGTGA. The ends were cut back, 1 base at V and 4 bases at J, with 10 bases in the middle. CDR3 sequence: CASSLSPGPYGYTF. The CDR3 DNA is TGTGCCAGCAGCTTAAGCCCCGGACCCTATGGCTACACCTTC.

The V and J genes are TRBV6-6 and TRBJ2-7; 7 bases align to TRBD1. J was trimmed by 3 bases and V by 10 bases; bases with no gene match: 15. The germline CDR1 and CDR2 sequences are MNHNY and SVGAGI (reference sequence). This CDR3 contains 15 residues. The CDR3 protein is CATTGASDSYYEQYF. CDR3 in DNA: TGTGCCACCACAGGGGCGAGCGACTCGTACTACGAGCAGTACTTC.

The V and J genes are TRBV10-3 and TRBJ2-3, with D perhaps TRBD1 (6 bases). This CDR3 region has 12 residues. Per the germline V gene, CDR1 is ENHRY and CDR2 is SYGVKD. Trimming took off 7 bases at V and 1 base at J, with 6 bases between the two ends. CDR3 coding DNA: TGTGCCATCAAGGGGGGCACAGATACGCAGTATTTT. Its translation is CAIKGGTDTQYF.

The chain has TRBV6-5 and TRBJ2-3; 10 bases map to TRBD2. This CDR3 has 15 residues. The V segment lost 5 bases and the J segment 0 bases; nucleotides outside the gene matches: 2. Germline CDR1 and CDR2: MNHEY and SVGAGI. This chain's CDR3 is CASSPAGGSTDTQYF. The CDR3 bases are TGTGCCAGCAGTCCAGCGGGGGGGAGCACAGATACGCAGTATTTT.

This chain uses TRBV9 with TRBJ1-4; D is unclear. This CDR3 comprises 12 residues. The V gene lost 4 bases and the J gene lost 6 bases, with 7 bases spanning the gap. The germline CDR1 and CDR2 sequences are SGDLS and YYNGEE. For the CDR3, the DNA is TGTGCCAGCAGCTCGGTCGATGAAAAACTGTTTTTT. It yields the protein CASSSVDEKLFF.

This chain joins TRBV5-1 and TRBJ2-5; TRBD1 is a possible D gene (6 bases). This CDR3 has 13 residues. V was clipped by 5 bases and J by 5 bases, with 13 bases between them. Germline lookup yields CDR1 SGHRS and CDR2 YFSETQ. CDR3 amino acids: CASSKDRSETQYF. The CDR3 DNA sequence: TGCGCCAGCAGTAAAGACAGGTCTGAGACCCAGTACTTC.

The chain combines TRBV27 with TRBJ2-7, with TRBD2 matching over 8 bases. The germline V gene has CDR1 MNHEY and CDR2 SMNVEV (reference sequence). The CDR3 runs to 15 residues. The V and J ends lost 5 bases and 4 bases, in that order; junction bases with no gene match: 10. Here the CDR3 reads CASSRTGGPGYEQYF. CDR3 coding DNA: TGTGCCAGCAGTCGAACGGGAGGGCCGGGTTACGAGCAGTACTTC.

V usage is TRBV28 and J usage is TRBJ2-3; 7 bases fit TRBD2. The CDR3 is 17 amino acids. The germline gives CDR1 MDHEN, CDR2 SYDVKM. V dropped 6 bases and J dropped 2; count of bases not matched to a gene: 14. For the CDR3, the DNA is TGTGCCAGCAGCCCGATCAGACTAGCAGCATTCACAGATACGCAGTATTTT. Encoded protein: CASSPIRLAAFTDTQYF. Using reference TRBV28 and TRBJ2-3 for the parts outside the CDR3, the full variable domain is DVKVTQSSRYLVKRTGEKVFLECVQDMDHENMFWYRQDPGLGLRLIYFSYDVKMKEKGDIPEGYSVSREKKERFSLILESASTNQTSMYLCASSPIRLAAFTDTQYFGPGTRLTVL.

The CDR3 DNA reads TGTGCCAGCAGCTTGTTCTCCCAGGGACGGATCAGCTACACCTTC. It encodes CASSLFSQGRISYTF. The V and J genes are TRBV5-6 and TRBJ1-2; TRBD1 might be the D (5 bases). The CDR3 extends over 15 amino acids. CDR1 SGHDT and CDR2 YYEEEE come from the germline V gene. V gave up 1 base and J gave up 9 bases, with 19 bases separating them.

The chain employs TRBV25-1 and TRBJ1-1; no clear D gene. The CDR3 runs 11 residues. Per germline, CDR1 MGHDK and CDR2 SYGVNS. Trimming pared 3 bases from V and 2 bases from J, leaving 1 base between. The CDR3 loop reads CASSDNTEAFF. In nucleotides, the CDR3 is TGTGCCAGCAGTGACAACACTGAAGCTTTCTTT.